Listed here is a single TCR beta chain. Antigen: not known. The sample originates from a study of beta chain features in type 1 diabetes. Study in general: Comparable age, gender and cell yields were observed in patients relative to healthy donors.

The CDR3 is 17 residues long. V lost 2 bases and J lost 2, with 17 bases in between. The germline V gene encodes CDR1 MDHEN and CDR2 SYDVKM. Whole-study results and caveats: Patients with type 1 diabetes carried fewer insertions and had more deletions at their VDJ junctions.

One heparinised blood draw, averaging roughly 120 mL, came from each donor. Naive, central memory, regulatory and stem cell-like memory cells within the CD4+ compartment were sorted using CD45RO/CCR7/CD25/CD127/CD95/CD27. The isolated RNA, all of it, was reverse transcribed, so expressed TCRB transcripts were what got sequenced. The data were produced by immunoSEQ multiplex PCR, yet TCRdb's version contains in-frame clones alone and is incomplete. The sample shows 130,000 to 150,000 clones, under 60% of them seen only once. J is TRBJ2-3 and V is TRBV28; tentatively, D is TRBD2 (6 bases). This sequence was found in a man younger than 30 in good health. Sequencing used Tregs from blood. The CDR3 loop reads CASSLIAGPILTDTQYF. Written as DNA, the CDR3 is TGTGCCAGCAGTTTAATTGCGGGGCCGATCCTCACAGATACGCAGTATTTT.